The entry that follows covers one TCR beta chain sequence. Clones were sequenced by immunoSEQ multiplex PCR, and TCRdb holds only the in-frame ones, with some missing. Of 80,000 to 100,000 clones detected, around 90% appear once; the ten largest clones hold roughly 0.52%. The sample originates from a study of OX40 agonist ivuxolimab in advanced cancers. Looking at the study overall: Dosing consisted of intravenous ivuxolimab at 0.01 to 10 mg/kg every 2 weeks. About 44% of patients had received prior checkpoint inhibitor therapy.

CDR1 is MNHNS and CDR2 is SASEGT in the germline V gene. The length of the CDR3 is 15 residues. Trimming left V 1 base short and J 3 bases short, with 13 bases between. The specimen comprised CD4+ or CD8+ T cells sorted from blood, sampled in a trial of the OX40 agonist ivuxolimab. This TCR was sampled from an adult with an advanced solid tumor such as melanoma, head and neck, liver or kidney cancer. The J gene is TRBJ2-7, the V gene TRBV6-1; D is possibly TRBD1 or TRBD2 (5 bases each). CDR3 sequence: CASSEGDPVNYEQYF. Here the CDR3 DNA reads TGTGCCAGCAGTGAAGGGGACCCGGTGAACTACGAGCAGTACTTC.